A selection of T cell receptor beta chains follows, all from one sample in a study of OX40 agonist ivuxolimab in advanced cancers. Profiling relied on immunoSEQ multiplex PCR, and the TCRdb table lists in-frame clones only, not all of them. The data contain about 30,000 clones, about 93% of them singletons. The material sequenced was CD4+ or CD8+ T cells sorted from blood, taken in a trial of the OX40 agonist ivuxolimab. These receptors were collected from an adult with an advanced solid tumor such as melanoma, head and neck, liver or kidney cancer. Both conserved end residues are part of each CDR3. Fields, in order: clone size, V gene, D gene, J gene, CDR3 protein, CDR3 DNA. D genes are given only for firm matches. A clone size is listed for some rows: how often the clone was seen (once, few, many), or a class if it is expanded.

NA,TRBV20-1,NA,TRBJ1-2,CSVPDRPGYTF,TGCAGTGTCCCTGACAGGCCGGGCTACACCTTC
NA,TRBV6-4,NA,TRBJ2-5,CASSDGQGGQETQYF,TGTGCCAGCAGTGATGGGCAGGGGGGTCAAGAGACCCAGTACTTC
once,TRBV29-1,NA,TRBJ1-1,CSVRWGGQFTEAFF,TGCAGCGTTAGGTGGGGGGGGCAATTCACTGAAGCTTTCTTT
NA,TRBV7-9,NA,TRBJ2-2,CASSLVGLYTRELFF,TGTGCCAGCAGCTTAGTGGGGTTGTACACCAGGGAGCTGTTTTTT
medium-sized,TRBV25-1,NA,TRBJ2-2,CASREGLITGELFF,TGTGCCAGCAGAGAGGGATTGATCACCGGGGAGCTGTTTTTT
NA,TRBV5-1,TRBD1,TRBJ1-3,CASGTGKDYSGNTIYF,TGCGCCAGCGGGACAGGGAAAGATTACTCTGGAAACACCATATATTTT
NA,TRBV28,NA,TRBJ2-2,CASSLQNTGELFF,TGTGCCAGCAGTCTACAGAACACCGGGGAGCTGTTTTTT
NA,TRBV5-1,NA,TRBJ1-1,CASSLGRTTEAFF,TGCGCCAGCAGCTTGGGCCGGACCACTGAAGCTTTCTTT
NA,TRBV13,NA,TRBJ1-5,CASSNHGPGQPQHF,TGTGCCAGCAGCAATCACGGACCCGGCCAGCCCCAGCATTTT
NA,TRBV7-9,NA,TRBJ2-4,CASSLAKNIQYF,TGTGCCAGCAGCTTAGCCAAAAACATTCAGTACTTC
NA,TRBV30,TRBD1,TRBJ1-2,CAWSVGTGYGYTF,TGTGCCTGGAGTGTTGGGACAGGATATGGCTACACCTTC
NA,TRBV6-1,NA,TRBJ1-5,CASSEFQGNYQPQHF,TGTGCCAGCAGTGAATTTCAGGGAAACTATCAGCCCCAGCATTTT
few,TRBV6-5,NA,TRBJ1-5,CASSYSSMNQPQHF,TGTGCCAGCAGTTACTCGAGTATGAATCAGCCCCAGCATTTT
NA,TRBV4-3,TRBD1,TRBJ2-2,CASSQVQGAGELFF,TGCGCCAGCAGCCAAGTCCAGGGGGCCGGGGAGCTGTTTTTT
NA,TRBV4-1,TRBD2,TRBJ2-1,CASTRTPAGPSYNEQFF,TGCGCCAGCACCCGTACACCAGCGGGACCCTCCTACAATGAGCAGTTCTTC
NA,TRBV6-6,NA,TRBJ2-7,CASRPQDGDYEQYF,TGTGCCAGCAGGCCTCAGGATGGAGACTACGAGCAGTACTTC
NA,TRBV7-9,TRBD1,TRBJ2-7,CASSGQRQGSSYEQYF,TGTGCCAGCAGCGGTCAGCGACAGGGATCCTCCTACGAGCAGTACTTC
NA,TRBV30,NA,TRBJ2-2,CAWSVDRDGNTGELFF,TGTGCCTGGAGTGTAGACCGGGACGGAAACACCGGGGAGCTGTTTTTT
NA,TRBV28,NA,TRBJ2-5,CASSSPYRIQGIKETQYF,TGTGCCAGCAGTTCTCCTTATCGTATCCAGGGGATAAAAGAGACCCAGTACTTC
NA,TRBV6-5,NA,TRBJ2-7,CASSYGQTYEQYF,TGTGCCAGCAGTTACGGACAGACCTACGAGCAGTACTTC
NA,TRBV4-2,NA,TRBJ1-4,CASSQVSGRASEMANEKLFF,TGTGCCAGCAGCCAAGTGAGCGGCAGGGCGAGTGAAATGGCTAATGAAAAACTGTTTTTT
NA,TRBV4-3,NA,TRBJ1-1,CASSQDTLNTEAFF,TGCGCCAGCAGCCAAGATACTTTGAACACTGAAGCTTTCTTT
NA,TRBV9,NA,TRBJ1-2,CASSVVQNYGYTF,TGTGCCAGCAGCGTAGTACAGAACTATGGCTACACCTTC
NA,TRBV6-5,NA,TRBJ2-5,CASSYGGTQYF,TGTGCCAGCAGTTACGGAGGGACCCAGTACTTC
NA,TRBV6-5,NA,TRBJ1-5,CASSYGRDQPQHF,TGTGCCAGCAGTTACGGCAGGGATCAGCCCCAGCATTTT
NA,TRBV11-3,NA,TRBJ2-2,CASSSPVGVETGELFF,TGTGCCAGCAGCTCCCCCGTAGGGGTAGAGACCGGGGAGCTGTTTTTT
NA,TRBV7-3,NA,TRBJ2-1,CASSLGWSSYNEQFF,TGTGCCAGCAGCTTAGGGTGGAGCTCCTACAATGAGCAGTTCTTC
NA,TRBV27,NA,TRBJ1-1,CASRPQGLGQNTEAFF,TGCGCCAGCAGACCACAGGGACTTGGCCAGAACACTGAAGCTTTCTTT
NA,TRBV4-3,TRBD1,TRBJ2-7,CASSHLDRVYEQYF,TGCGCCAGCAGCCACTTAGACAGGGTCTACGAGCAGTACTTC
once,TRBV5-4,TRBD2,TRBJ2-1,CASSPRGGTYNEQFF,TGTGCCAGCAGCCCCCGGGGGGGAACCTACAATGAGCAGTTCTTC
NA,TRBV19,NA,TRBJ1-5,CASARATGYSNQPQHF,TGTGCCAGTGCACGCGCCACTGGCTATAGCAATCAGCCCCAGCATTTT
once,TRBV7-9,NA,TRBJ1-2,CASSLEGYGYTF,TGTGCCAGCAGCTTAGAAGGGTACGGCTACACCTTC
once,TRBV5-1,NA,TRBJ1-2,CASSPVGTGNLYTF,TGCGCCAGCAGCCCGGTGGGGACGGGAAACCTCTACACCTTC
NA,TRBV4-3,TRBD2,TRBJ2-7,CASSQDSGGRAGEQYF,TGCGCCAGCAGCCAAGATTCAGGCGGGAGGGCGGGTGAGCAGTACTTC
NA,TRBV5-6,NA,TRBJ1-2,CASSFEARRGGYTF,TGTGCCAGCAGCTTTGAAGCAAGGCGTGGAGGCTACACCTTC
NA,TRBV11-2,NA,TRBJ1-2,CASSLEWGDGYTF,TGTGCCAGCAGCTTAGAATGGGGGGATGGCTACACCTTC
NA,TRBV7-2,NA,TRBJ1-4,CASSLVGRPTNEKLFF,TGTGCCAGCAGCTTAGTAGGGAGGCCCACTAATGAAAAACTGTTTTTT
NA,TRBV6-5,NA,TRBJ2-1,CASSPWGNEQFF,TGTGCCAGCAGTCCCTGGGGTAATGAGCAGTTCTTC
NA,TRBV2,NA,TRBJ2-2,CASSEDTGELFF,TGTGCCAGCAGTGAAGACACCGGGGAGCTGTTTTTT
NA,TRBV6-1,NA,TRBJ2-7,CASSEDFSYEQYF,TGTGCCAGCAGTGAAGATTTCTCCTACGAGCAGTACTTC
NA,TRBV11-3,NA,TRBJ2-3,CASSSPGTDTQYF,TGTGCCAGCAGCTCCCCTGGCACAGATACGCAGTATTTT
once,TRBV7-8,NA,TRBJ2-1,CASSLIGRLDNEQFF,TGTGCCAGCAGCTTAATAGGCCGACTCGACAATGAGCAGTTCTTC
NA,TRBV6-5,NA,TRBJ2-7,CASSGGSGVEQYF,TGTGCCAGCAGTGGGGGGTCGGGGGTCGAGCAGTACTTC
NA,TRBV5-6,TRBD1,TRBJ1-2,CASSFDRAGYTF,TGTGCCAGCAGCTTTGACAGGGCGGGCTACACCTTC
NA,TRBV4-2,NA,TRBJ1-5,CASSQDWGGSNQPQHF,TGTGCCAGCAGCCAAGATTGGGGGGGGTCCAATCAGCCCCAGCATTTT